The 24 T cell receptor beta chains listed next were all sequenced from one sample in a study of blood T cell repertoires in COVID-19. Sequencing used immunoSEQ multiplex PCR; TCRdb keeps in-frame clones, though not all of them. The data show about 200,000 clones, with about 80% seen just once and over 14% held by the top ten. The specimen was PBMCs or T cells enriched from blood (not recorded which). The source is a man aged 40-55 years who had recovered from COVID-19.

The V and J genes are TRBV5-1 and TRBJ1-1; D possibly corresponds to TRBD1 (6 bases). V dropped 3 bases and J dropped 3 bases, with 12 bases sitting between them. The CDR3 is made up of 14 amino acids. Germline-derived CDR1 and CDR2 are SGHRS and YFSETQ. CDR3 protein: CASSSGVRDTEAFF. The CDR3 DNA reads as TGCGCCAGCAGCTCAGGGGTGAGGGACACTGAAGCTTTCTTT.

This sequence joins TRBV7-8 and TRBJ2-7; unclear D gene. Germline V gene sequence: CDR1 SGHVS, CDR2 FQNEAQ. The germline V and J ends were trimmed by 5 bases and 0 bases, with 14 bases remaining between them. The CDR3 is 15 amino acids. DNA of the CDR3: TGTGCCAGCAGCCCCCGAGGAGCCGCCTCCTACGAGCAGTACTTC. Encoded protein: CASSPRGAASYEQYF. Supplemented by reference TRBV7-8 and TRBJ2-7, the full variable domain reads GAGVSQSPRYKVAKRGQDVALRCDPISGHVSLFWYQQALGQGPEFLTYFQNEAQLDKSGLPSDRFFAERPEGSVSTLKIQRTQQEDSAVYLCASSPRGAASYEQYFGPGTRLTVT.

The chain joins TRBV27 to TRBJ1-6; D is ambiguous. CDR3 length: 13 amino acids. The ends were cut back, 4 bases at V and 3 bases at J, with 4 bases in the middle. From germline, CDR1 is MNHEY and CDR2 SMNVEV (reference sequence). CDR3 nucleotides: TGTGCCAGCAGTTCCGTCTATAATTCACCCCTCCACTTT. Translating gives CASSSVYNSPLHF.

The V gene is TRBV28, the J gene TRBJ1-1, with TRBD1 as a possible D gene (5 bases). Per the germline V gene, CDR1 is MDHEN and CDR2 is SYDVKM. With 6 bases removed from V and 0 bases from J, the gap between germline ends came to 17 bases. This CDR3 region has 16 residues. CDR3 protein: CASRTHRHSLNTEAFF. The CDR3 DNA reads TGTGCCAGCAGAACCCACAGGCACTCCTTGAACACTGAAGCTTTCTTT.

The rearrangement joins TRBV30 to TRBJ1-5; a weak D match, TRBD1 (6 bases). The V gene's germline CDR1 is GTSNPN and CDR2 SVGIG (reference sequence). This CDR3 has 13 residues. The V gene lost 4 bases and the J gene lost 5 bases, with 12 bases spanning the gap. CDR3 DNA sequence: TGTGCCTGGAACAGGGCCATGGATCAGCCCCAGCATTTT. Amino acids: CAWNRAMDQPQHF.

The chain joins TRBV27 to TRBJ2-7, with TRBD1 identical over 9 bases. The CDR3 is made up of 15 amino acids. Germline V gene sequence: CDR1 MNHEY, CDR2 SMNVEV (reference sequence). V shed 4 bases, J shed 3 bases, and the junction held 7 bases outside the gene matches. The CDR3 DNA reads as TGTGCCAGCAGTTATTCGGGGACAGGGTACTACGAGCAGTACTTC. Translated: CASSYSGTGYYEQYF.

This chain joins TRBV29-1 and TRBJ2-2; D is uncertain. V lost 1 base and J lost 3, with 9 bases in between. The CDR3 length is 14 residues. The germline V gene encodes CDR1 SQVTM and CDR2 ANQGSEA. CDR3: CSVEVGADTGELFF. Written as DNA, the CDR3 is TGCAGCGTTGAAGTTGGAGCAGACACCGGGGAGCTGTTTTTT.

V and J are TRBV27 and TRBJ2-1, with a tentative D call TRBD2 (6 bases). Germline CDR1 MNHEY, CDR2 SMNVEV (reference sequence). CDR3 length: 15 amino acids. Trimming left V 1 base short and J 5 bases short, with 12 bases between. This CDR3 is CASSLFGSIDNEQFF. The CDR3 nucleotides read TGTGCCAGCAGTTTATTCGGGAGTATCGACAATGAGCAGTTCTTC.

The gene calls are TRBV27 and TRBJ2-5; maybe TRBD2 (6 bases). Germline-derived CDR1 and CDR2 are MNHEY and SMNVEV (reference sequence). This CDR3 region has 15 residues. Between the trimmed V and J ends, which lost 8 bases and 6 bases, there was a span of 22 bases. CDR3 amino acids: CASQISSGAPKTQYF. CDR3 DNA sequence: TGTGCCAGCCAAATCAGCTCGGGAGCGCCGAAGACCCAGTACTTC.

The rearrangement links TRBV5-1 to TRBJ1-4, with D uncertain. The CDR3 totals 14 residues. Germline V CDR1 and CDR2: SGHRS, YFSETQ. V lost 2 bases to trimming and J lost 5 bases, with 10 bases between them. CDR3 sequence: CASSFASLNEKLFF. In DNA, the CDR3 is TGCGCCAGCAGCTTCGCCAGTCTCAATGAAAAACTGTTTTTT. Based on the CDR3 plus reference TRBV5-1 and TRBJ1-4, the full variable domain is KAGVTQTPRYLIKTRGQQVTLSCSPISGHRSVSWYQQTPGQGLQFLFEYFSETQRNKGNFPGRFSGRQFSNSRSEMNVSTLELGDSALYLCASSFASLNEKLFFGSGTQLSVL.

This clone turned up a few times. The chain has TRBV7-9 and TRBJ2-1, with D maybe TRBD2 (6 bases). The V gene lost 2 bases and the J gene lost 3 bases, with 11 bases spanning the gap. CDR3 length: 15 amino acids. Germline lookup yields CDR1 SEHNR and CDR2 FQNEAQ (reference sequence). CDR3 nucleotides: TGTGCCAGCAGCTTAACCGGCGGGGTCTACAATGAGCAGTTCTTC. Its protein product is CASSLTGGVYNEQFF.

The chain couples TRBV2 to TRBJ1-4; the D is unclear. The CDR3 length is 14 residues. Germline CDR1 is SNHLY and CDR2 is FYNNEI. With 3 bases removed from V and 7 bases from J, the gap between germline ends came to 12 bases. DNA of the CDR3: TGTGCCAGCAGTGACACTCAAATTTCTGAAAAACTGTTTTTT. Translation gives CASSDTQISEKLFF.

The V call is TRBV19, the J call TRBJ2-2, with TRBD2 matching 10 bases. CDR1 is LNHDA and CDR2 is SQIVND in the germline V gene (reference sequence). The CDR3 runs to 16 residues. The ends lost 2 bases at V and 4 bases at J; junction bases unmatched: 4. The CDR3 loop is CASSILAGAVTGELFF. CDR3 bases: TGTGCCAGTAGTATACTAGCGGGAGCGGTCACCGGGGAGCTGTTTTTT. The variable domain in full, with the rest retrieved from reference TRBV19 and TRBJ2-2, is DGGITQSPKYLFRKEGQNVTLSCEQNLNHDAMYWYRQDPGQGLRLIYYSQIVNDFQKGDIAEGYSVSREKKESFPLTVTSAQKNPTAFYLCASSILAGAVTGELFFGEGSRLTVL.

The chain uses TRBV9 and TRBJ1-1; weak D call: TRBD1 (5 bases). V gave up 0 bases and J gave up 1 base, with 10 bases separating them. Germline loops: CDR1 SGDLS, CDR2 YYNGEE. The CDR3 spans 15 residues. This CDR3 reads CASSVDRQPNTEAFF. In DNA, the CDR3 is TGTGCCAGCAGCGTAGACAGGCAGCCGAACACTGAAGCTTTCTTT.

J is TRBJ1-1 and V is TRBV24-1; tentatively, D is TRBD1 (5 bases). CDR1 KGHDR and CDR2 SFDVKD come from the germline V gene. This CDR3 region has 13 residues. V shed 0 bases and J shed 6 bases, with 7 bases lying between them. This chain's CDR3 is CATSDLWGAEAFF. The DNA of the CDR3 is TGTGCCACCAGTGATTTGTGGGGGGCTGAAGCTTTCTTT.

A remark on this clone: A junction end diverges from the germline sequence, so it may reflect a read error. This rearrangement joins TRBV7-6 to TRBJ1-6, with 7 bases lining up with TRBD1. The CDR3 has 14 residues. CDR1 is SGHVS and CDR2 is FNYEAQ in the germline V gene. The CDR3 reads CASSLDGQVSALHF. The CDR3, as DNA: TGTGCCAGCAGCTTAGACGGACAGGTTTCAGCCCTCCACTTT.

This rearrangement joins TRBV7-2 to TRBJ2-7; D ambiguous. Germline lookup yields CDR1 SGHTA and CDR2 FQGNSA. With 2 bases removed from V and 7 bases from J, the gap between germline ends came to 12 bases. The CDR3 sequence is 13 residues long. As DNA, the CDR3 is TGTGCCAGCAGCTTACTAGGAGCTAGGGAGCAGTACTTC. Amino acid sequence: CASSLLGAREQYF.

In its sample, this clone was seen a few times. V is TRBV9 and J is TRBJ2-3, with 9 bases identical to TRBD1. CDR3 length: 15 amino acids. From germline, CDR1 is SGDLS and CDR2 YYNGEE. Trimming at V came to 4 bases and at J to 4 bases, leaving 7 bases not matched to a gene. CDR3 coding DNA: TGTGCCAGCAGCCTGGGACAGGGCGGCCCAGATACGCAGTATTTT. Protein: CASSLGQGGPDTQYF.

The chain employs TRBV24-1 and TRBJ1-2; D remains unclear. V lost 5 bases to trimming and J lost 6 bases, with 21 bases between them. Germline CDR1 reads KGHDR; CDR2 reads SFDVKD. The CDR3 covers 16 residues. The CDR3 here is CATSASSSGGFNGYTF. The CDR3 bases are TGTGCCACCAGTGCTTCCTCATCGGGAGGGTTTAATGGCTACACCTTC.

The chain links TRBV5-1 to TRBJ2-5, with TRBD2 matching over 13 bases. Germline CDR1 reads SGHRS; CDR2 reads YFSETQ. With V trimmed by 4 bases and J by 5 bases, 8 bases remained unmatched. The CDR3 sequence is 16 residues long. The CDR3 nucleotides are TGCGCCAGCAGCGAGGGGACTAGCGGGACTTCGGAGACCCAGTACTTC. Translating it yields CASSEGTSGTSETQYF.

The rearrangement links TRBV5-4 to TRBJ2-3; weak D call: TRBD2 (6 bases). The V gene's germline CDR1 is SGHNT and CDR2 YYREEE (reference sequence). Trimming pared 3 bases from V and 4 bases from J, leaving 15 bases between. This CDR3 contains 15 residues. Written as DNA, the CDR3 is TGTGCCAGCAGCTCCCGCGGGGACCGTGCAGATACGCAGTATTTT. Protein: CASSSRGDRADTQYF.

In this sample, this clone turned up a few times. The chain employs TRBV2 and TRBJ2-2; TRBD2 agrees at 13 bases. CDR1 SNHLY and CDR2 FYNNEI come from the germline V gene. The CDR3 extends over 14 amino acids. Trimming cost V 7 bases and J 6 bases; bases outside gene matches: 2. CDR3 protein: CASTGLAGAGELFF. As DNA, the CDR3 is TGTGCCAGCACCGGACTAGCGGGAGCCGGGGAGCTGTTTTTT. The full variable domain, in which reference TRBV2 and TRBJ2-2 provide the parts outside the CDR3, is EPEVTQTPSHQVTQMGQEVILRCVPISNHLYFYWYRQILGQKVEFLVSFYNNEISEKSEIFDDQFSVERPDGSNFTLKIRSTKLEDSAMYFCASTGLAGAGELFFGEGSRLTVL.

This sequence joins TRBV7-2 and TRBJ1-6; D not certain. V lost 1 base and J lost 8, with 12 bases in between. The CDR3 is made up of 15 amino acids. Germline V gives CDR1 SGHTA, CDR2 FQGNSA. The CDR3 sequence: CASSLGRVNHSPLHF. The CDR3 coding sequence is TGTGCCAGCAGCTTAGGGCGGGTGAATCATTCACCCCTCCACTTT.

The V gene is TRBV7-2, the J gene TRBJ2-1, with a possible D match to TRBD1 (5 bases). The V end was cut by 3 bases, the J end by 8 bases, with 14 bases between. CDR3 length equals 14 residues. Germline assignment: CDR1 SGHTA and CDR2 FQGNSA. CDR3 sequence: CASSFGRARDEQFF. CDR3 nucleotides: TGTGCCAGCAGCTTTGGAAGGGCCAGGGATGAGCAGTTCTTC. Complete variable domain (other parts from reference TRBV7-2 and TRBJ2-1): GAGVSQSPSNKVTEKGKDVELRCDPISGHTALYWYRQSLGQGLEFLIYFQGNSAPDKSGLPSDRFSAERTGGSVSTLTIQRTQQEDSAVYLCASSFGRARDEQFFGPGTRLTVL.